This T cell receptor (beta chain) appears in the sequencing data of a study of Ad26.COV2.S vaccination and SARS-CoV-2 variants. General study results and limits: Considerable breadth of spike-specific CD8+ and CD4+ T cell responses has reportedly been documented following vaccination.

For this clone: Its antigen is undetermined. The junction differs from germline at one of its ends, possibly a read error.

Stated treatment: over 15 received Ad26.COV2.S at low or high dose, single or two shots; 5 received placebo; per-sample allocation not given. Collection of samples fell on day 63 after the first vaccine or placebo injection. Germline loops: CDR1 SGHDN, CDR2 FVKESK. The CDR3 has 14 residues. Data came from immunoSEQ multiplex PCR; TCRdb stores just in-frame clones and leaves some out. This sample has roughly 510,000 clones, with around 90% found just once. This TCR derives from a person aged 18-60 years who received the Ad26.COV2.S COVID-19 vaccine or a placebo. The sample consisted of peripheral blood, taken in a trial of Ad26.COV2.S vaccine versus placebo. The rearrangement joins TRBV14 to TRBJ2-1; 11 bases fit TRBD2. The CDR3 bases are TGTGCCAGCAGCCAAGATATGTTAGCGGGAGGGCCCATCTTC. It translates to CASSQDMLAGGPIF.